These T cell receptor beta chains were read from a single sample in a study of T-cell reconstitution after alpha-beta-depleted transplantation in children. TCRdb reprocessed the PCR reads via MiXCR and lists one record per CDR3 protein. The sample yields about 440,000 distinct CDR3 sequences, around 46% seen once. Sequencing was performed on PBMCs, taken before TCRalphabeta/CD19-depleted stem cell transplant. The receptors were sampled from a girl aged 2 to 10 with aplastic anemia, due to receive a stem cell transplant. Both conserved end residues are part of each CDR3. The D gene is left open where the match is weak. Clone size is not always given. Where it is, it says once, few, many or a class for expanded clones.

CDR3 protein	CDR3 DNA	CDR3 length	V gene	J gene	D gene	clone size
CASSPKMTGASTDTQYF	TGTGCCAGCAGCCCCAAGATGACAGGGGCGAGCACAGATACGCAGTATTTT	17	TRBV7-9	TRBJ2-3	TRBD1	few
CSARVGQGAYEQYF	TGCAGTGCTAGAGTCGGACAGGGCGCCTACGAGCAGTACTTC	14	TRBV20-1	TRBJ2-7	TRBD1	.
CATSSGRQRAGEQFF	TGTGCCACCAGCAGCGGTAGACAGCGGGCCGGGGAGCAGTTCTTC	15	TRBV15	TRBJ2-1	.	.
CASSLEGNSPLHF	TGTGCCAGCAGCTTAGAGGGTAATTCACCCCTCCACTTT	13	TRBV7-6	TRBJ1-6	.	.
CASSPNKVEAFF	TGTGCCAGCAGCCCCAATAAGGTTGAAGCTTTCTTT	12	TRBV6-6	TRBJ1-1	.	many
CSVNERLEQFF	TGCAGCGTGAATGAGCGGCTTGAGCAGTTCTTC	11	TRBV29-1	TRBJ2-1	.	many
CASQVVTVGRTEAFF	TGTGCCAGCCAAGTCGTCACAGTTGGTAGGACTGAAGCTTTCTTT	15	TRBV27	TRBJ1-1	.	.
CSVAHLDEQYF	TGCAGCGTTGCCCACCTGGACGAGCAGTACTTC	11	TRBV29-1	TRBJ2-7	.	few
CASSLFSLNTGELFF	TGCGCCAGCAGCTTGTTCTCACTGAACACCGGGGAGCTGTTTTTT	15	TRBV5-1	TRBJ2-2	.	many
CASSSVGTSGVNEQFF	TGTGCCAGCAGCTCCGTCGGGACTAGCGGGGTTAATGAGCAGTTCTTC	16	TRBV7-2	TRBJ2-1	TRBD2	few